This T cell receptor (beta chain) was captured in a study of regulatory T cells in long-lasting Graves disease. Overall study findings and caveats: New patients shared roughly 980 public clonotypes, fewer than the roughly 2,600 shared by persistent patients.

V gave up 0 bases and J gave up 2 bases, with 10 bases separating them. The CDR3 is made up of 15 amino acids. Germline CDR1 MGHRA, CDR2 YSYEKL. The time point denotes: newly diagnosed GD, antithyroid drugs for less than 3 months. PBMC RNA was the source of the TCR library. Regarding this clonotype: The target antigen is unknown.

CDR3 regions were amplified by Arm-PCR using iRepertoire HTBI primers to build TCR beta libraries. MiXCR, run by TCRdb on the multiplex PCR reads, gives a single entry per CDR3 protein. The table has 550,000 to 600,000 distinct CDR3 sequences, 15% to 20% seen once. This same sample was also part of a study on T cells in Graves' hyperthyroidism and ophthalmopathy. That work contributes: In the first-round RT-PCR of the TCR CDR3, the HTBI primer set was used.

The gene calls are TRBV4-1 and TRBJ2-5, with TRBD2 as a possible D gene (6 bases). This sequence was found in a man aged 18 to 30 with Graves disease. The specimen was peripheral blood mononuclear cells (PBMCs), collected at new diagnosis, from a patient treated with antithyroid drugs. Here the CDR3 DNA reads TGCGCCAGCAGCCAAGAGGGGAGGTATCAAGAGACCCAGTACTTC. Its translation: CASSQEGRYQETQYF.